This TCR beta chain appears in the sequencing data of a study of shared T cell receptors in the human thymus. The CDR3 sequence is 22 residues long. CDR1 is SNHLY, CDR2 FYNNEI, per germline. Germline trimming cut 5 bases from V and 3 bases from J; bases unmatched to any gene: 22. Clones were read by immunoSEQ multiplex PCR, and TCRdb kept only the in-frame ones, dropping some. Among over 350,000 clones listed, 85% to 95% were seen once. The clonotype was recovered from a human donor. The specimen sequenced was thymocytes. The chain is built from TRBV2 and TRBJ2-7; 16 bases agree with TRBD2. The CDR3 bases are TGTGCCAGCAGTAAAACGTGGGGACTAGCGGGAGGGTGCCGAATACTCCTCTACGAGCAGTACTTC. Translated, it gives CASSKTWGLAGGCRILLYEQYF.